The 14 T cell receptor beta chains below all came from one sample that was sequenced in a study of OX40 agonist ivuxolimab in advanced cancers. The library was prepared using the immunoSEQ multiplex PCR assay. TCRdb holds this immuneACCESS table with in-frame rearrangements only. Some clones are missing; in checked studies, unresolved V genes explain under half, and the rest has no known cause. For this sample the table gives about 19,000 clones, of which about 67% were detected only once. Under 25% of the sample belongs to the ten largest clones. Material: CD4+ or CD8+ T cells sorted from blood, obtained in a trial of the OX40 agonist ivuxolimab. These receptors came from an adult with an advanced solid tumor such as melanoma, head and neck, liver or kidney cancer.

The CDR3 coding sequence is TGTGCCAGCAGCCCTGCCACGGGGGTAGAGGCTTTCTTT. This encodes CASSPATGVEAFF. The chain uses TRBV11-3 and TRBJ1-1; D may be TRBD1 (5 bases). V lost 5 bases and J 11 bases, leaving 18 bases between the germline ends. Germline CDR1 and CDR2: SGHNT and YENEEA. This CDR3 contains 13 residues.

This clone was observed a single time. The chain employs TRBV30 and TRBJ1-5, with D uncertain. The germline CDR1 and CDR2 sequences are GTSNPN and SVGIG (reference sequence). Trimming cost V 0 bases and J 8 bases, with 11 bases left between them. The CDR3 has 13 amino acids. This chain's CDR3 is CAWSVDHSEPQHF. CDR3 DNA: TGTGCCTGGAGTGTGGACCACTCGGAGCCCCAGCATTTT.

The chain joins TRBV4-2 to TRBJ1-1; D is uncertain. The CDR3 loop spans 15 amino acids. V was trimmed by 1 base and J by 0 bases, leaving 9 bases between them. Germline assignment: CDR1 LGHNA and CDR2 YNFKEQ. The CDR3 here is CASSQVYTMNTEAFF. The DNA for the CDR3 is TGTGCCAGCAGCCAAGTCTACACGATGAACACTGAAGCTTTCTTT.

This chain links TRBV4-2 with TRBJ2-7; 9 bases align to TRBD2. V trimming: 5 bases; J trimming: 3 bases; junction bases outside the gene matches: 5. This CDR3 comprises 14 residues. Germline CDR1 LGHNA, CDR2 YNFKEQ. CDR3 amino acids: CASSGKTSGYEQYF. Written as DNA, the CDR3 is TGTGCCAGCAGCGGGAAGACTAGCGGCTACGAGCAGTACTTC.

This chain uses TRBV19 with TRBJ1-1; no clear D gene. CDR3 length equals 15 residues. Germline V lookup: CDR1 LNHDA, CDR2 SQIVND (reference sequence). The germline V and J ends were trimmed by 0 bases and 1 base, with 9 bases remaining between them. This CDR3 is CASSIDGGRNTEAFF. The CDR3 nucleotides read TGTGCCAGTAGTATAGATGGAGGGCGGAACACTGAAGCTTTCTTT. Full variable domain (remainder filled in from reference TRBV19 and TRBJ1-1): DGGITQSPKYLFRKEGQNVTLSCEQNLNHDAMYWYRQDPGQGLRLIYYSQIVNDFQKGDIAEGYSVSREKKESFPLTVTSAQKNPTAFYLCASSIDGGRNTEAFFGQGTRLTVV.

This rearrangement joins TRBV6-6 to TRBJ2-4; no firm D call. Germline CDR1 MNHNY, CDR2 SVGAGI (reference sequence). The CDR3 is 14 residues long. Trimming shortened V by 0 bases and J by 2 bases, and 5 bases separated the two germline ends. The CDR3 region is CASSYSESKNIQYF. In DNA, the CDR3 is TGTGCCAGCAGTTACTCGGAGTCCAAAAACATTCAGTACTTC.

This clone has more than one count but fewer than ten. The J gene is TRBJ2-5, the V gene TRBV27; TRBD2 is a possible D gene (5 bases). Trimming pared 3 bases from V and 5 bases from J, leaving 10 bases between. Germline values: CDR1 MNHEY, CDR2 SMNVEV (reference sequence). This CDR3 is 13 amino acids long. This CDR3 is CASSLVGKETQYF. CDR3 nucleotides: TGTGCCAGCAGTTTGGTCGGGAAGGAGACCCAGTACTTC.

The chain joins TRBV12-2 to TRBJ1-5. TRBV12-2 constitutes a pseudogene. The CDR3 is 16 residues long. CDR3 sequence: CASRLGGQGERQPQHF. The CDR3 DNA reads as TGTGCAAGTCGCTTAGGGGGTCAGGGAGAACGGCAGCCCCAGCATTTT.

This clone was detected a few times. V gene TRBV27 combines with J gene TRBJ2-2, with TRBD2 as a possible D gene (5 bases). V lost 8 bases and J 3 bases, leaving 13 bases between the germline ends. This CDR3 is built from 14 residues. Germline CDR1 is MNHEY and CDR2 is SMNVEV (reference sequence). CDR3 sequence reads: CASGPGSDTGELFF. CDR3 nucleotide sequence: TGTGCCAGCGGTCCGGGGTCGGACACCGGGGAGCTGTTTTTT.

V is TRBV5-4 and J is TRBJ2-5; 8 nucleotides match TRBD1. The CDR3 has 14 amino acids. Trimming removed 3 bases from V and 1 base from J; junction bases left unmatched: 2. Per the germline V gene, CDR1 is SGHNT and CDR2 is YYREEE (reference sequence). CDR3 DNA sequence: TGTGCCAGCAGCTCGGGACAGGTCCAAGAGACCCAGTACTTC. It translates to CASSSGQVQETQYF.

The chain uses TRBV10-3 and TRBJ2-5; maybe TRBD1 (5 bases). V dropped 3 bases and J dropped 1 base, with 6 bases sitting between them. The CDR3 is 13 amino acids. The germline V gene encodes CDR1 ENHRY and CDR2 SYGVKD. The CDR3 DNA sequence: TGTGCCATCAGTGATCAGGGCCAAGAGACCCAGTACTTC. Its protein product is CAISDQGQETQYF.

This sequence joins TRBV5-4 and TRBJ1-1; D is possibly TRBD1 (6 bases). Trimming removed 2 bases from V and 3 bases from J, with 14 bases in between. The V gene's germline CDR1 is SGHNT and CDR2 YYREEE (reference sequence). The CDR3 length is 15 residues. The CDR3 sequence: CASSFQQGGDTEAFF. CDR3 nucleotides: TGTGCCAGCAGCTTCCAACAGGGAGGGGACACTGAAGCTTTCTTT.

V usage is TRBV7-9 and J usage is TRBJ2-1; a weak D match, TRBD2 (5 bases). The CDR3 runs 16 residues. CDR1 is SEHNR, CDR2 FQNEAQ, per germline (reference sequence). The germline V and J ends were trimmed by 1 base and 4 bases, with 14 bases remaining between them. The CDR3 is CASSLGPAASYNEQFF. The CDR3 nucleotides are TGTGCCAGCAGCTTAGGTCCAGCGGCCAGTTACAATGAGCAGTTCTTC.

V is TRBV4-2 and J is TRBJ1-3; TRBD1 matches at 10 bases. V gave up 4 bases and J gave up 1 base; unmatched junction bases: 7. Germline assignment: CDR1 LGHNA and CDR2 YNFKEQ. The CDR3 loop spans 17 amino acids. CDR3 nucleotide sequence: TGTGCCAGCAGCCCGCAGGGACAGGGGCCGTCTGGAAACACCATATATTTT. Translating it yields CASSPQGQGPSGNTIYF.